One and the same sample provided the 16 T cell receptor beta chains below, sequenced in a study of blood T cell repertoires in COVID-19. Measured with immunoSEQ multiplex PCR; TCRdb has only the in-frame clones, and not every one. The data hold some 700,000 clones, with 75% to 90% observed a single time. The sequencing input was peripheral blood. Receptors were obtained from a woman between 18 and 30 years old with acute or convalescent COVID-19.

The chain carries TRBV27 and TRBJ1-5, with a tentative D call TRBD1 (6 bases). CDR3 size: 15 residues. The V end was cut by 6 bases, the J end by 3 bases, with 15 bases between. Per germline, CDR1 MNHEY and CDR2 SMNVEV (reference sequence). CDR3 nucleotide sequence: TGTGCCAGCAGCATTATAGGACAGTACAATCAGCCCCAGCATTTT. Its protein product is CASSIIGQYNQPQHF.

This rearrangement joins TRBV23-1 to TRBJ1-4, with D maybe TRBD1 (5 bases). TRBV23-1 is an open reading frame whose function is uncertain. The CDR3 sequence is 15 residues long. Trimming pared 9 bases from V and 10 bases from J, leaving 24 bases between. The CDR3 reads CASPSQPVPRGKLFF. The DNA for the CDR3 is TGCGCCAGTCCGTCACAGCCTGTCCCAAGGGGAAAACTGTTTTTT.

This chain uses TRBV19 with TRBJ2-3; TRBD2 matches at 8 bases. J lost 7 bases, V lost 3 bases, and 12 bases had no gene match. In germline, CDR1 is LNHDA, CDR2 SQIVND (reference sequence). The CDR3 runs to 16 residues. The CDR3 DNA sequence: TGTGCCAGTAGTATTTTTGCGGGGGGCGGCATCAATACGCAGTATTTT. Its protein product is CASSIFAGGGINTQYF.

This clone was recorded a few times. The chain joins TRBV2 to TRBJ1-2; 7 bases are a match to TRBD1. After removal of 11 bases from V and 7 bases from J, the junction contained 10 bases not matched to a gene. CDR1 is SNHLY and CDR2 is FYNNEI in the germline V gene. The CDR3 is 12 residues long. CDR3 bases: TGTGCCCAGGCCGGGGACAGAGGTGGCTACACCTTC. It codes for CAQAGDRGGYTF.

As DNA, the CDR3 is TGTGCCAGCAGTGGACCCCGGGACAGGGGGCCCACAGATACGCAGTATTTT. Its protein product is CASSGPRDRGPTDTQYF. The chain links TRBV6-1 to TRBJ2-3; 12 bases match TRBD1. The CDR3 contains 17 residues. The germline gives CDR1 MNHNS, CDR2 SASEGT. The V segment lost 4 bases and the J segment 2 bases; nucleotides outside the gene matches: 7.

The table lists this clone with a few counts. This chain joins TRBV10-3 and TRBJ1-5, with D maybe TRBD1 (6 bases). The V end lost 7 bases, the J end lost 3 bases, and 10 bases lay between the germline ends. Per the germline V gene, CDR1 is ENHRY and CDR2 is SYGVKD. This CDR3 region has 13 residues. This chain's CDR3 is CAIKRTDNQPQHF. The CDR3 bases are TGTGCCATCAAAAGGACAGACAATCAGCCCCAGCATTTT.

The chain couples TRBV4-1 to TRBJ1-2; D is uncertain. The V and J ends lost 0 bases and 3 bases respectively, with 8 bases between them. Germline CDR1 and CDR2: MGHRA and YSYEKL. The CDR3 consists of 14 residues. The CDR3 sequence: CASSQDGSYYGYTF. CDR3 coding DNA: TGCGCCAGCAGCCAAGATGGCAGTTACTATGGCTACACCTTC.

The chain carries TRBV28 and TRBJ1-2; TRBD1 matches at 7 bases. The CDR3 totals 13 residues. Looked up from germline, CDR1 is MDHEN and CDR2 is SYDVKM. With 6 bases clipped from V and 4 bases from J, the junction kept 5 bases outside the gene matches. The CDR3 coding sequence is TGTGCCAGCAGCTTGACAGGGACCTATGGCTACACCTTC. Amino acid sequence: CASSLTGTYGYTF.

V and J are TRBV18 and TRBJ1-5; 8 positions match TRBD1. The V segment lost 5 bases and the J segment 0 bases; nucleotides outside the gene matches: 9. Germline loops: CDR1 KGHSH, CDR2 LQKENI. There are 17 residues in the CDR3. The CDR3 sequence: CASSRAGGDYSNQPQHF. CDR3 nucleotides: TGTGCCAGCTCAAGGGCAGGGGGCGACTATAGCAATCAGCCCCAGCATTTT.

The rearrangement uses TRBV6-2 or TRBV6-3 and TRBJ1-2, with a weak D call TRBD1 (5 bases). Germline V CDR1 and CDR2: MNHEY, SVGEGT. The germline V and J ends were trimmed by 0 bases and 3 bases, with 8 bases remaining between them. The CDR3 covers 14 residues. The CDR3 loop is CASSYSRAHYGYTF. For the CDR3, the DNA is TGTGCCAGCAGTTACTCCAGGGCACACTATGGCTACACCTTC.

V is TRBV6-5 and J is TRBJ1-2; TRBD1 matches 8 bases. Trimming removed 6 bases from V and 8 bases from J; junction bases left unmatched: 8. The CDR3 consists of 13 residues. CDR1 MNHEY and CDR2 SVGAGI come from the germline V gene. The CDR3 sequence: CASSPDRGGGYTF. The DNA of the CDR3 is TGTGCCAGCAGCCCCGACAGGGGAGGCGGCTACACCTTC.

The chain has TRBV10-3 and TRBJ2-2; D gene uncertain. The germline V and J ends were trimmed by 5 bases and 1 base, with 11 bases remaining between them. Germline CDR1 and CDR2: ENHRY and SYGVKD. The CDR3 spans 15 residues. CDR3 nucleotides: TGTGCCATCAGTACCATTGAGAGGAACACCGGGGAGCTGTTTTTT. Its protein is CAISTIERNTGELFF.

V is TRBV2 and J is TRBJ1-5; 9 bases are a match to TRBD1. The V gene end was trimmed by 8 bases and the J gene end by 7 bases; junction bases not matched to a gene: 12. The CDR3 spans 15 residues. The germline V gene has CDR1 SNHLY and CDR2 FYNNEI. CDR3 loop: CASYSGQGIGQPQHF. In DNA form, the CDR3 reads TGTGCCAGCTATTCCGGACAGGGGATCGGGCAGCCCCAGCATTTT.

V usage is TRBV7-6 and J usage is TRBJ1-2; D uncertain. This CDR3 is built from 13 residues. Trimming shortened V by 6 bases and J by 1 base, and 9 bases separated the two germline ends. Germline assignment: CDR1 SGHVS and CDR2 FNYEAQ. CDR3 DNA sequence: TGTGCCAGCAGTTCTCAGGTTAACTATGGCTACACCTTC. Translating gives CASSSQVNYGYTF.

This chain joins TRBV9 and TRBJ1-1; D gene unclear. Germline V CDR1 and CDR2: SGDLS, YYNGEE. CDR3 length equals 15 residues. Trimming took 3 bases from V and 1 from J, leaving 13 bases between them. The CDR3: CASSGLGAQNTEAFF. The CDR3 DNA reads as TGTGCCAGCAGCGGACTAGGAGCTCAGAACACTGAAGCTTTCTTT.

This sequence joins TRBV4-2 and TRBJ1-6; D may be TRBD1 (5 bases). Germline V CDR1 and CDR2: LGHNA, YNFKEQ. V lost 0 bases, J lost 10 bases, and 22 bases lay in between. The CDR3 is 18 amino acids. The CDR3: CASSQDLNGRERGSPLHF. The CDR3 nucleotides are TGTGCCAGCAGCCAAGATCTTAATGGCAGGGAAAGAGGATCACCCCTCCACTTT.